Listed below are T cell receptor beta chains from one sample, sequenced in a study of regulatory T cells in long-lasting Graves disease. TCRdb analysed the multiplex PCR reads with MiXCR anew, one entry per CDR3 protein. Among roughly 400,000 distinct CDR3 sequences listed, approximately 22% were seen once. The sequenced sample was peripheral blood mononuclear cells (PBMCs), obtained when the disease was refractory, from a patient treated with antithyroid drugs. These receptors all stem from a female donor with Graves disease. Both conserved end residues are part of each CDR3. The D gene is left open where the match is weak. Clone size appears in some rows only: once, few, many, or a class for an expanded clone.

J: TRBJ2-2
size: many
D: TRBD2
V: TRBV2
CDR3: CASRAVREGGELFF
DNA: TGTGCCAGCAGGGCTGTCAGGGAGGGCGGGGAGCTGTTTTTT

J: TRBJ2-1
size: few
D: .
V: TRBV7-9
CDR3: CASSSQGGSYNEQFF
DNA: TGTGCCAGCAGCTCCCAGGGGGGGTCCTACAATGAGCAGTTCTTC

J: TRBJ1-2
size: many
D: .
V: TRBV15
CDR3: CATSRDSQDRSDGYTF
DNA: TGTGCCACCAGCAGAGATAGTCAAGACAGATCTGATGGCTACACCTTC

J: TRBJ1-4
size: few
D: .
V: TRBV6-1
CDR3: CASRLDGNEKLFF
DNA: TGTGCCAGCAGACTGGACGGGAATGAAAAACTGTTTTTT

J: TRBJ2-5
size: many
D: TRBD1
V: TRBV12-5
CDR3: CASGLTGVETQYF
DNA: TGTGCTAGTGGACTGACAGGGGTGGAGACCCAGTACTTC

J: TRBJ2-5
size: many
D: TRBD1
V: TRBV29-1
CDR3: CSVDKSRQGVQETQYF
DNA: TGCAGCGTTGATAAGAGCCGACAGGGGGTCCAGGAGACCCAGTACTTC

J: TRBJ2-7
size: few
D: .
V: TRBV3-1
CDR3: CASSVDRPPNEQYF
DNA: TGTGCCAGCAGCGTCGACAGGCCGCCTAACGAGCAGTACTTC

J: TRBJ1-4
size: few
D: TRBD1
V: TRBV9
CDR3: CASSAGTDWGEKLFF
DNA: TGTGCCAGCAGCGCCGGGACAGATTGGGGAGAAAAACTGTTTTTT

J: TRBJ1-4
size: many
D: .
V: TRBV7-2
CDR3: CASNPGGTTNEKLFF
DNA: TGTGCCAGCAACCCCGGGGGGACCACTAATGAAAAACTGTTTTTT

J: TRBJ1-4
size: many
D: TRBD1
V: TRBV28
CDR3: CASSPHRGNLNEKLFF
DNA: TGTGCCAGCAGTCCACACAGGGGGAACCTTAATGAAAAACTGTTTTTT

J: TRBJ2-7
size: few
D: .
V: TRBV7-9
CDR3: CASSLDHRSYEQYF
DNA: TGTGCCAGCAGCTTAGATCACCGCTCCTACGAGCAGTACTTC

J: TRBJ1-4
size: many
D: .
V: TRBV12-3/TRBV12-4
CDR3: CASSAPNEKLFF
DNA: TGTGCCAGCAGTGCTCCTAATGAAAAACTGTTTTTT

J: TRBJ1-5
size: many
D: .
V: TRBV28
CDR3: CASSKGGAGNQPQHF
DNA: TGTGCCAGCAGTAAGGGGGGCGCGGGCAATCAGCCCCAGCATTTT

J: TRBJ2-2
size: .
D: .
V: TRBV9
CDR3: CASREGLNTGELFF
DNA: TGTGCCAGCAGGGAAGGTCTGAACACCGGGGAGCTGTTTTTT

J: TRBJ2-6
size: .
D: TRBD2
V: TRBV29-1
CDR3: CSVTSGSSGANVLTF
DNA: TGCAGCGTTACTAGCGGGAGCTCTGGGGCCAACGTCCTGACTTTC

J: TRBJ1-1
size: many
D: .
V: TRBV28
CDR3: CASSLGQRLFEAFF
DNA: TGTGCCAGCAGTTTAGGACAGAGACTTTTCGAAGCTTTCTTT

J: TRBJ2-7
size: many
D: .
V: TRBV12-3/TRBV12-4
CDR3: CASSKGTYPPLEQYF
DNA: TGTGCCAGCAGTAAAGGGACATACCCCCCTCTCGAGCAGTACTTC

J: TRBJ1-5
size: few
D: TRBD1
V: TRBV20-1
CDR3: CSAARGDRVYQPQHF
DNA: TGCAGTGCCGCTAGGGGGGACAGGGTCTATCAGCCCCAGCATTTT

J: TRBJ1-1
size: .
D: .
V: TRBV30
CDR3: CAWSVSFEAFF
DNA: TGTGCCTGGAGTGTATCGTTTGAAGCTTTCTTT

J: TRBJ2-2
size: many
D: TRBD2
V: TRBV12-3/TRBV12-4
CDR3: CASSFLAGGLTGELFF
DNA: TGTGCCAGCAGTTTTTTGGCGGGAGGCCTAACCGGGGAGCTGTTTTTT

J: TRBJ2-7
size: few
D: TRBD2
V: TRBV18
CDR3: CASSPVTSGDPKYF
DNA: TGTGCCAGCTCACCAGTAACTAGCGGAGACCCTAAGTACTTC

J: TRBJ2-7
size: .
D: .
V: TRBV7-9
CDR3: CASSSGSGPYGEQYF
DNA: TGTGCCAGCAGCTCGGGAAGCGGGCCCTACGGCGAGCAGTACTTC

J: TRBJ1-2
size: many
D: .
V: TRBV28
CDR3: CASSSQGYGYTF
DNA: TGTGCCAGCAGTTCCCAGGGGTATGGCTACACCTTC

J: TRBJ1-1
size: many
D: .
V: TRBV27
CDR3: CASSLSAGLTEAFF
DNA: TGTGCCAGCAGTTTATCTGCCGGGTTGACTGAAGCTTTCTTT

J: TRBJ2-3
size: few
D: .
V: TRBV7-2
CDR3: CASSFSGGGDTQYF
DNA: TGTGCCAGCAGCTTCAGCGGAGGAGGGGATACGCAGTATTTT

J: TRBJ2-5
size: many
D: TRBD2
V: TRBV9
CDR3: CASSVGLAGVVAETQYF
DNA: TGTGCCAGCAGCGTGGGGCTAGCGGGAGTTGTGGCAGAGACCCAGTACTTC

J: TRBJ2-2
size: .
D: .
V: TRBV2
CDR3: CAIPNRVNTGELFF
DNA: TGTGCCATCCCGAACAGGGTGAACACCGGGGAGCTGTTTTTT

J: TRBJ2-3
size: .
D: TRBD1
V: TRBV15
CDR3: CATSLGGLNTDTQYF
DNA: TGTGCCACCAGCCTAGGGGGCCTAAACACAGATACGCAGTATTTT

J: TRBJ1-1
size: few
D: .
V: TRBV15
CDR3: CATSIEAGGNTEAFF
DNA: TGTGCCACCAGCATTGAAGCGGGCGGTAACACTGAAGCTTTCTTT

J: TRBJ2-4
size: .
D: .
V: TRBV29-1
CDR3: CSVEWVSPRENIQYF
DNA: TGCAGCGTTGAATGGGTATCACCCCGGGAAAACATTCAGTACTTC

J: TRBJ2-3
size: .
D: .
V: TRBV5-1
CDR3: CASSFEQSDTQYF
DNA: TGCGCCAGCAGCTTCGAGCAGTCAGATACGCAGTATTTT

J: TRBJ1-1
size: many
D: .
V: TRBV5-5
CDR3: CASSLEGLDTEAFF
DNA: TGTGCCAGCAGCTTGGAGGGTTTAGACACTGAAGCTTTCTTT

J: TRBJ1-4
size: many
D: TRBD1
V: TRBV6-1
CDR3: CASKTDGDRVNEKLFF
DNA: TGTGCCAGCAAAACAGACGGGGACAGGGTAAATGAAAAACTGTTTTTT

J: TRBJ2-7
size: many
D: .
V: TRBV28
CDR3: CASMIAAQNYEQYF
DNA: TGTGCCAGCATGATAGCGGCCCAGAACTACGAGCAGTACTTC

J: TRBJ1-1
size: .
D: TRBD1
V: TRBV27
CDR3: CATQGVWNTEAFF
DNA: TGTGCCACCCAGGGGGTCTGGAACACTGAAGCTTTCTTT

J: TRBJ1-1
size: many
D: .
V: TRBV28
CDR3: CASSLFSRLNTEAFF
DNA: TGTGCCAGCAGTTTATTTTCCAGATTGAACACTGAAGCTTTCTTT

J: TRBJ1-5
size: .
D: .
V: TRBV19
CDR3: CASSSRGTGNQPQHF
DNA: TGTGCCAGTAGTAGTAGGGGCACGGGCAATCAGCCCCAGCATTTT

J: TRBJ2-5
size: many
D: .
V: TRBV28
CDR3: CASTPLAGGSQETQYF
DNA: TGTGCCAGCACTCCTCTGGCAGGGGGGAGCCAAGAGACCCAGTACTTC

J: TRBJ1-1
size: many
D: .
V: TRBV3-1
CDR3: CASSQEGSTEAFF
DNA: TGTGCCAGCAGCCAAGAGGGGAGCACTGAAGCTTTCTTT

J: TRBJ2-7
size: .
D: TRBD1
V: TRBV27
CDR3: CASSKDRGYEQYF
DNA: TGTGCCAGCAGTAAAGACAGGGGCTACGAGCAGTACTTC

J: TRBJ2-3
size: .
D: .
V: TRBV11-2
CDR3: CASSSTGISTDTQYF
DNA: TGTGCCAGCAGCTCTACCGGGATTAGCACAGATACGCAGTATTTT

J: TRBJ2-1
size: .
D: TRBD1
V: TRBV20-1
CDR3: CSALSSGTGFDNEQFF
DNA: TGCAGTGCCCTATCCTCCGGGACAGGTTTTGACAATGAGCAGTTCTTC

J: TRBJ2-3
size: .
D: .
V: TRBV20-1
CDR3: CSARDRGRTSTDTQYF
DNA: TGCAGTGCTAGAGATCGAGGACGGACTAGCACAGATACGCAGTATTTT

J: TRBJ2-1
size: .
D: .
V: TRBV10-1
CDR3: CASSDPPGDEQFF
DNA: TGCGCCAGCAGTGACCCTCCCGGGGATGAGCAGTTCTTC

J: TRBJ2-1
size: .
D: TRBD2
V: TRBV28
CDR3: CASPPGASGSSYNEQFF
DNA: TGTGCCAGCCCCCCGGGGGCTAGCGGGTCTTCCTACAATGAGCAGTTCTTC

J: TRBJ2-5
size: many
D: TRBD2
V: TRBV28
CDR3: CASSWRLAGDETQYF
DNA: TGTGCCAGCAGTTGGCGACTAGCGGGAGATGAGACCCAGTACTTC

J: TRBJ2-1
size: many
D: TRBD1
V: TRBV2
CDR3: CASSLDRGSYNEQFF
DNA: TGTGCCAGCAGCCTCGACAGGGGGTCCTACAATGAGCAGTTCTTC

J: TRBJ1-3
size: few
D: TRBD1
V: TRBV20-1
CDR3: CSAPRDSRGTIYF
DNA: TGCAGTGCTCCCCGGGACAGCCGTGGCACCATATATTTT

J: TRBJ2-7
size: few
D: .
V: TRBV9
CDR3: CASSVYGSRYEQYF
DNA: TGTGCCAGCAGCGTATACGGGAGCCGGTACGAGCAGTACTTC

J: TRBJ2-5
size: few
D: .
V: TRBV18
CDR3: CASSPLGATETQYF
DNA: TGTGCCAGCTCACCCCTGGGGGCAACAGAGACCCAGTACTTC

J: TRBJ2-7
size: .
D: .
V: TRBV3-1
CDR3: CASSQAGADEQYF
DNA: TGTGCCAGCAGCCAAGCAGGGGCGGACGAGCAGTACTTC

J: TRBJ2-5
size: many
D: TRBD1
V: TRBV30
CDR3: CAWRGTGGGLGREQYF
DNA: TGTGCCTGGAGGGGGACAGGGGGAGGATTAGGGCGAGAGCAGTACTTC